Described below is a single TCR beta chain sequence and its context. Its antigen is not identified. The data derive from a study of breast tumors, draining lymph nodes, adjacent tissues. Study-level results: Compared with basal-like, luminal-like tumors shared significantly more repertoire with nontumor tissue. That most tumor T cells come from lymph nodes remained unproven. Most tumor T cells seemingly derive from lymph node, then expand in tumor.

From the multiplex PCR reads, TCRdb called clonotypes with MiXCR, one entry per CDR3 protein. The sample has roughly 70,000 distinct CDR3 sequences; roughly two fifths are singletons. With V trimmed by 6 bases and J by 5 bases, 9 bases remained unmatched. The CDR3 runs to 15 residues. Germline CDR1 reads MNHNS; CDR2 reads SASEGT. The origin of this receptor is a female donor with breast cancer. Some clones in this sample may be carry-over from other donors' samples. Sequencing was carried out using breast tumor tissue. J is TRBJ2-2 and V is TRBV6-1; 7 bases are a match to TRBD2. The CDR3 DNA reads TGTGCCAGCAGACACGGGGGGTTCGTGACCGGGGAGCTGTTTTTT. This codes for CASRHGGFVTGELFF.